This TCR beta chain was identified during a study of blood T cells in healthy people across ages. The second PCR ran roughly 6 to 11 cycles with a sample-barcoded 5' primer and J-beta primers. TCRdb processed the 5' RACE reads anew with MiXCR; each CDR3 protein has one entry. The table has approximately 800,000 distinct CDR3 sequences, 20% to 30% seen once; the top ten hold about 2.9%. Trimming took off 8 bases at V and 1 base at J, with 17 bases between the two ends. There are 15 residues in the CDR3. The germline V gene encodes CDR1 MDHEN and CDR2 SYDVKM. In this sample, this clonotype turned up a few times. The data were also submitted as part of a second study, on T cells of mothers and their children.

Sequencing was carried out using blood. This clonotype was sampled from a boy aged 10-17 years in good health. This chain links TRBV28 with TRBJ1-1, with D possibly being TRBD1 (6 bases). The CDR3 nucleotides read TGTGCCAGCGATTCTCCACAGGGCTGGAACACTGAAGCTTTCTTT. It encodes CASDSPQGWNTEAFF.